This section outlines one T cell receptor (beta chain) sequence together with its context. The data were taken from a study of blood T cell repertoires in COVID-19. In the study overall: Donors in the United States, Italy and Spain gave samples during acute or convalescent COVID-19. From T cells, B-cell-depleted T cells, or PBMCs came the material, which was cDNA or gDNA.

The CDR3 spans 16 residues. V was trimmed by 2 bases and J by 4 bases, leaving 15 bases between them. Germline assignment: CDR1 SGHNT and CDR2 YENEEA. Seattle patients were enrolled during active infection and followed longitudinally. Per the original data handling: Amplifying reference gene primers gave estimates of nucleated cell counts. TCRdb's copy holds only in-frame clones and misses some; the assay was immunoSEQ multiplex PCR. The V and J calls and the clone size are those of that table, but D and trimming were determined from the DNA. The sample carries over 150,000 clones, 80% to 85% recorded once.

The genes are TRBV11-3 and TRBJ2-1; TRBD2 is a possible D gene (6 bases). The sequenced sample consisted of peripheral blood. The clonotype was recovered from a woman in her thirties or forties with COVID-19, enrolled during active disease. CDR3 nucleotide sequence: TGTGCCAGCAGCTTAAATCCCAGCGGGCCTTACAATGAGCAGTTCTTC. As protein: CASSLNPSGPYNEQFF.